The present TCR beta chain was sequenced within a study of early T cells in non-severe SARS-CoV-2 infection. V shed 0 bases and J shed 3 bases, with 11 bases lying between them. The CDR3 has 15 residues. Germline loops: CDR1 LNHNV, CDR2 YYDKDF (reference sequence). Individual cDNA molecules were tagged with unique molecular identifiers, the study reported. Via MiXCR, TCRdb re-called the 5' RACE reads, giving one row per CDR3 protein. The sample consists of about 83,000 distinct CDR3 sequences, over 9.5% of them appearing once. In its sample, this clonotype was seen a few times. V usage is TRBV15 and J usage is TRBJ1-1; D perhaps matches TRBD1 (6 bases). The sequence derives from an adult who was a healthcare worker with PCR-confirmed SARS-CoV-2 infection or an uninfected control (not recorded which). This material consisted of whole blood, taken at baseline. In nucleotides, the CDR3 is TGTGCCACCAGCAGAGAAGGGGGTCGAGACACTGAAGCTTTCTTT. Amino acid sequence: CATSREGGRDTEAFF.